This paragraph reports one T cell receptor (beta chain). What it binds is not known. V was pared by 7 bases and J by 1 base, with 2 bases between. CDR3 size: 11 residues. Clones were sequenced by immunoSEQ multiplex PCR, and TCRdb holds only the in-frame ones, with some missing. This table holds fewer than 200,000 clones, roughly 90% found once. The sample is drawn from a study of T cell responses to AZD1222 COVID-19 vaccine. Study findings and constraints: Most donors were white British, females outnumbered males, and clonal diversity was possibly underestimated. Baseline seropositivity characterized only six AZD1222 recipients. None of the repertoires were sampled until the peak T cell response had passed. In the spike-specific TCR repertoire, nearly half reportedly target unmutated variant regions.

Sequences were derived from peripheral blood, sampled 28 days after the second AZD1222 dose. This rearrangement joins TRBV12-3 or TRBV12-4 to TRBJ2-1, with unresolved D. This receptor was taken from an adult who received the AZD1222 COVID-19 vaccine. The CDR3 nucleotides are TGTGCCAGCAAATCCTACAATGAGCAGTTCTTC. Its protein product is CASKSYNEQFF.